This TCR beta chain was observed in a study of CD8 T cells in Susac syndrome (dated by TCRdb to between 2018 and 2021). Notes on the research overall: Whether CD8+ T cell activation and differentiation in Susac syndrome was antigen driven was tested using repertoire sequencing.

The research as a whole found: The number of individuals in the TCR sequencing and HLA analysis was acknowledged as relatively small.

From the germline V gene (reference sequence), CDR1 is SEHNR and CDR2 is FQNEAQ. V trim: 6 bases; J trim: 8 bases; unmatched bases: 12. Including cysteine and phenylalanine, the CDR3 has 14 amino acids. CDR3 DNA only is kept here, 42 bases in frame from base 1. Concerning this clonotype itself: Its antigen is unknown. There are no base qualities to consult, and no much larger clone falls within one base.

RNA was extracted using the RNeasy kit, and roughly 0.5 to 1 microgram was reverse transcribed with random hexamers. The immunoSEQ multiplex PCR assay, which covers 54 Vbeta and 13 Jbeta segments, was used to amplify TCR beta CDR3 regions. To correct PCR amplification bias, a synthetic template baseline was used for both primer optimization and computational correction. For the original study's pipeline: Reads were assigned to V, D and J genes according to IMGT and analyzed in immunoSEQ Analyzer, with only productive sequences retained. To calculate clonality, Shannon entropy was normalized by log2 of the number of productive unique sequences and then subtracted from one. Public and private clones were assessed among the 100 most prevalent clones of each patient and control. Clones were defined as Susac-specific when absent from the healthy and MS cohorts, from roughly 1,000 published viral clones and from other ImmuneACCESS disease sequences. The public reads were run again by TCRdb, first through fastp at Q25 and then through MiXCR, and only productive beta chains were kept. Merged by CDR3 protein, the rows form single entries marked with the most common genes and DNA. TCRdb's processing, not the authors' own work, is the source of the V and J calls. The sample data list approximately 160,000 distinct CDR3 sequences, and about 90% of these were observed just once. Under 0.085% of the sample lies in the top ten.

Peripheral blood CD8+ and CD4+ T cells from healthy donors, Susac syndrome patients and multiple sclerosis patients were profiled using high-throughput TCR beta sequencing. Healthy donors were age- and sex-matched controls. CD8+ TEMRA cells were enriched by FACS, while bulk CD8+ and CD4+ T cells were purified by magnetic negative isolation. Blood was drawn into EDTA tubes, processed within 24 hours, and PBMCs were isolated by density gradient centrifugation. PBMCs destined for TCR sequencing were cryopreserved in liquid nitrogen and later thawed in a 37 °C water bath. The sorted or isolated CD4+, CD8+ and CD8+ TEMRA cells reached a purity of at least 90%.

This TCR came from a human donor in good health. The rearrangement joined TRBV7-9 to TRBJ1-1; 7 central bases correspond to TRBD1. The sequencing input was CD4+ T cells from PBMCs. The CDR3 corresponds to CASRSTGGGGEAFF. The nucleotide sequence is TGTGCCAGCAGATCAACAGGAGGGGGCGGGGAAGCTTTCTTT.